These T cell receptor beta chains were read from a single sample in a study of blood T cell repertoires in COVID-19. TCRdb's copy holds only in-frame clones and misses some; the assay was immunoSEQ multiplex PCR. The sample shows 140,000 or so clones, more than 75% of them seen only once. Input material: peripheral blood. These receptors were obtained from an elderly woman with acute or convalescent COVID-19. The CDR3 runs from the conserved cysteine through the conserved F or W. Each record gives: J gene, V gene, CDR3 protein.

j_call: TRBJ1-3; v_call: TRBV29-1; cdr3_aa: CSVHSGNTIYF
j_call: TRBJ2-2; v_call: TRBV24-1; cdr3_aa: CAKRRGGNANTGELFF
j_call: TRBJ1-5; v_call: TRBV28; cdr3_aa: CASSLWTVKHSNQPQHF
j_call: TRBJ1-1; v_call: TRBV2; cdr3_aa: CASRREGDTEAFF
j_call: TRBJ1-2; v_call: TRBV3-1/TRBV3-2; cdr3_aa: CASSSRDSPARGYTF
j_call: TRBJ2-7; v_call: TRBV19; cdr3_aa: CASSIVRRVWVGEQYF
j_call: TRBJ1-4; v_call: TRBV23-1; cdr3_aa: CASSQSTPGRKCEKLFF
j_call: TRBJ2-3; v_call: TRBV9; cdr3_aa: CASSGRGGQSTDTQYF
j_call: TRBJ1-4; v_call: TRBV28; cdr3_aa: CASSLWGPTGESGEKLFF
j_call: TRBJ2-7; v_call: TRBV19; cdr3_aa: CASSRDSHYEQYF
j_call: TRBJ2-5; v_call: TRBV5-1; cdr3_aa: CASLRGGASETQYF
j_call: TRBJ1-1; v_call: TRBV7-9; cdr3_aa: CASSSGWGNTEAFF
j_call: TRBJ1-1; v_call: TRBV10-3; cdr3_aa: CAISESWANTEAFF
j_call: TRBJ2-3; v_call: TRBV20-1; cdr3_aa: CSASGASGNTATDTQYF